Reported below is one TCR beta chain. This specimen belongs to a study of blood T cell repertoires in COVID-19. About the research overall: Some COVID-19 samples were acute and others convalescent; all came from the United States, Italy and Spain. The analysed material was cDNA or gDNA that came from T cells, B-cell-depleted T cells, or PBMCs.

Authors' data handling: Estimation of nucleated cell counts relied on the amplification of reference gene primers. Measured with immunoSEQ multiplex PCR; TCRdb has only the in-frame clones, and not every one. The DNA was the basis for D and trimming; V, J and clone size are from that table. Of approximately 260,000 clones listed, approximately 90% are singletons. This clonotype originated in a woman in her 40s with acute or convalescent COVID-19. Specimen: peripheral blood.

CDR3 nucleotide sequence: TGCGCCAGCAGCTTGGGGCCCCTAGCCAAAAACATTCAGTACTTC. Its translation: CASSLGPLAKNIQYF. The rearrangement joins TRBV5-1 to TRBJ2-4; D not certain. Trimming pared 0 bases from V and 0 bases from J, leaving 7 bases between. This CDR3 region has 15 residues. Germline lookup yields CDR1 SGHRS and CDR2 YFSETQ.